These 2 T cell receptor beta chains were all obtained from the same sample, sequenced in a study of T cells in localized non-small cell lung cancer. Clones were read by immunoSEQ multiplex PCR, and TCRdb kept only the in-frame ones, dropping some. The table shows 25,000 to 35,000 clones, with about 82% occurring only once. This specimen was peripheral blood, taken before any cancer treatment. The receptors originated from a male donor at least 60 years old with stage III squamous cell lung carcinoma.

The CDR3 DNA reads as TGTGCCAGCAGCTTAAAGGCTAGTCGAGGCGATGAGCAGTTCTTC. Protein: CASSLKASRGDEQFF. V gene TRBV7-9 combines with J gene TRBJ2-1, with no clear D. The CDR3 length is 15 residues. In germline, CDR1 is SEHNR, CDR2 FQNEAQ (reference sequence). V lost 2 bases, J lost 8 bases, and 16 bases lay in between.

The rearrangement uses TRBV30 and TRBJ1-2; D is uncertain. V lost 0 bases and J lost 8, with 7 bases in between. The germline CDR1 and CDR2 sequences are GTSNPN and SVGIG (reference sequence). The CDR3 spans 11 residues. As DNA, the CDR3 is TGTGCCTGGAGTGTACTTCAAGGCTACACCTTC. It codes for CAWSVLQGYTF.